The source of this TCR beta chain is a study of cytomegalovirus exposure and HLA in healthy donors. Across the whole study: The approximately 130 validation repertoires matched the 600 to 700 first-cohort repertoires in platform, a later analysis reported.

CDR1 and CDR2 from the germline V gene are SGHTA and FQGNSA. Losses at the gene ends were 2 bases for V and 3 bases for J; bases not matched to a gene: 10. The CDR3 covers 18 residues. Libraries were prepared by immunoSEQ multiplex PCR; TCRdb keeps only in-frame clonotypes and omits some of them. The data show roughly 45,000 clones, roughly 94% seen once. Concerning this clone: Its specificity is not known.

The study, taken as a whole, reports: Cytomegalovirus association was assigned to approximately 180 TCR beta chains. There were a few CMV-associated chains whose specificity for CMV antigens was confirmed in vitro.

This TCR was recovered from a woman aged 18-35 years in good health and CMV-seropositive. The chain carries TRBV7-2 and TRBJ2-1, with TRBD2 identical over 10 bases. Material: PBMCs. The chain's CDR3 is CASSLSNYGLADYNEQFF. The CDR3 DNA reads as TGTGCCAGCAGCTTATCCAACTACGGACTAGCGGACTACAATGAGCAGTTCTTC.